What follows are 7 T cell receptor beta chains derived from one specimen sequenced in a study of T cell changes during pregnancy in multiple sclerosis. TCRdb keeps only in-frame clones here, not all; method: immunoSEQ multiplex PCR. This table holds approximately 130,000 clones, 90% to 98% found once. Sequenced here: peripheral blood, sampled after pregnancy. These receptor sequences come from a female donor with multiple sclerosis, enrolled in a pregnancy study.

The CDR3 nucleotides read TGTGCCAGCTCAGGGCTACGACAGGCGAACACCGGGGAGCTGTTTTTT. This sequence encodes CASSGLRQANTGELFF. The rearrangement joins TRBV18 to TRBJ2-2; D is possibly TRBD1 (6 bases). The V gene's germline CDR1 is KGHSH and CDR2 LQKENI. There are 16 residues in the CDR3. Trimming shortened V by 5 bases and J by 0 bases, and 13 bases separated the two germline ends.

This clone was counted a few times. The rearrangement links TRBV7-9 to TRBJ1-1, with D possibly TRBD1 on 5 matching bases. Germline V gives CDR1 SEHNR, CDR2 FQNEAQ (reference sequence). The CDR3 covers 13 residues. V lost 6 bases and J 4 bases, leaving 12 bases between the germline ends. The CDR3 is CASSFTGGTEAFF. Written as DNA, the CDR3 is TGTGCCAGCAGTTTTACCGGGGGCACTGAAGCTTTCTTT.

CDR3 region: CASSYGATTSTDTQYF. CDR3 nucleotides: TGTGCCAGCAGTTATGGCGCGACAACTAGCACAGATACGCAGTATTTT. The chain couples TRBV6-5 to TRBJ2-3; unclear D gene. The germline gives CDR1 MNHEY, CDR2 SVGAGI. V was trimmed by 3 bases and J by 0 bases, leaving 13 bases between them. The CDR3 covers 16 residues.

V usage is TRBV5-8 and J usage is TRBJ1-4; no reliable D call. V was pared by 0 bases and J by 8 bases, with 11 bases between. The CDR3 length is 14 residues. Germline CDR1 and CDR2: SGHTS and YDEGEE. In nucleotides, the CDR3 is TGTGCCAGCAGCTTGGACGGGTATGGCGAAAAACTGTTTTTT. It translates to CASSLDGYGEKLFF.

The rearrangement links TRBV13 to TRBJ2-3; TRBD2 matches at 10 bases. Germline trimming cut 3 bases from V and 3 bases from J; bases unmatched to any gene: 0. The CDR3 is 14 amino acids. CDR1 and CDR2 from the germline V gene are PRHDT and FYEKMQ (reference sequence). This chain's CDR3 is CASSLGLATDTQYF. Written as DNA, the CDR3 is TGTGCCAGCAGCTTGGGACTAGCGACAGATACGCAGTATTTT.

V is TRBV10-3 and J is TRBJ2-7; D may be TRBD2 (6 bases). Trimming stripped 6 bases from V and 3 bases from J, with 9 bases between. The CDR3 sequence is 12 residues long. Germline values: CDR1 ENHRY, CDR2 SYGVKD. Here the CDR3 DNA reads TGTGCCATCAGAGGAGGGAACTACGAGCAGTACTTC. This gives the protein CAIRGGNYEQYF.

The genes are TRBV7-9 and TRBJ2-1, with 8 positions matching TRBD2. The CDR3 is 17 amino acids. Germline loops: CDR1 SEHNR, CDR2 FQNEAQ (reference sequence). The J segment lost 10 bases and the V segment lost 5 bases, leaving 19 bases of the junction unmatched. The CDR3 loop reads CASSTSRGSSREGEQFF. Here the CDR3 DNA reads TGTGCCAGCAGCACCTCAAGGGGGAGCTCCCGGGAGGGAGAGCAGTTCTTC.